These 17 T cell receptor beta chains originate from one sample sequenced in a study of OX40 agonist ivuxolimab in advanced cancers. TCRdb's copy holds only in-frame clones and misses some; the assay was immunoSEQ multiplex PCR. The data hold more than 80,000 clones, with roughly 93% observed a single time. The sample consisted of CD4+ or CD8+ T cells sorted from blood, taken in a trial of the OX40 agonist ivuxolimab. All receptors derive from an adult with an advanced solid tumor such as melanoma, head and neck, liver or kidney cancer.

This chain links TRBV9 with TRBJ2-3; no firm D call. The CDR3 covers 16 residues. Germline values: CDR1 SGDLS, CDR2 YYNGEE. V gave up 0 bases and J gave up 1 base, with 12 bases separating them. The CDR3: CASSVEPFLRTDTQYF. For the CDR3, the DNA is TGTGCCAGCAGCGTAGAGCCCTTTCTTCGCACAGATACGCAGTATTTT.

V usage is TRBV11-2 and J usage is TRBJ1-4; D ambiguous. This CDR3 contains 14 residues. Per the germline V gene, CDR1 is SGHAT and CDR2 is FQNNGV. With 3 bases removed from V and 3 bases from J, the gap between germline ends came to 8 bases. CDR3 sequence (DNA): TGTGCCAGCAGCTTGGGCTTGGCTAATGAAAAACTGTTTTTT. It translates to CASSLGLANEKLFF.

The rearrangement joins TRBV4-2 to TRBJ2-1; TRBD2 matches at 7 bases. Looked up from germline, CDR1 is LGHNA and CDR2 is YNFKEQ. The CDR3 length is 15 residues. The V segment lost 4 bases and the J segment 2 bases; nucleotides outside the gene matches: 5. The CDR3, as DNA: TGTGCCAGCAGCCCCGGACTAGTGACCTACAATGAGCAGTTCTTC. Translation gives CASSPGLVTYNEQFF.

This clone appeared a few times. This sample also contains other DNA sequences that code for the same CDR3. J is TRBJ1-5 and V is TRBV28; no definite D call. Germline lookup yields CDR1 MDHEN and CDR2 SYDVKM. This CDR3 is built from 12 residues. V lost 4 bases and J lost 4, with 5 bases in between. The CDR3 spells CASSSVNQPQHF. CDR3 nucleotides: TGTGCCAGCAGTTCCGTAAATCAGCCCCAGCATTTT.

This sequence joins TRBV11-3 and TRBJ2-1; 7 bases align to TRBD2. CDR1 and CDR2 (germline): SGHNT, YENEEA. J lost 4 bases, V lost 5 bases, and 14 bases had no gene match. CDR3 length: 17 amino acids. CDR3 sequence (DNA): TGTGCCAGCAGCGAGGACCTAGGGCGGGAGTTATACAATGAGCAGTTCTTC. This encodes CASSEDLGRELYNEQFF.

V usage is TRBV2 and J usage is TRBJ2-7, with TRBD1 matching 7 bases. This CDR3 contains 13 residues. Germline V CDR1 and CDR2: SNHLY, FYNNEI. The junction had 8 bases not matched to a gene; V was cut back by 5 bases and J by 7 bases. The CDR3 is CASSRGQAWEQYF. For the CDR3, the DNA is TGTGCCAGCAGTCGCGGACAGGCGTGGGAGCAGTACTTC.

V usage is TRBV30 and J usage is TRBJ2-5; D gene uncertain. The V gene lost 0 bases and the J gene lost 3 bases, with 8 bases spanning the gap. The germline V gene encodes CDR1 GTSNPN and CDR2 SVGIG (reference sequence). This CDR3 has 13 amino acids. The CDR3 spells CAWSVGLKETQYF. The CDR3 DNA is TGTGCCTGGAGTGTGGGTCTTAAAGAGACCCAGTACTTC.

V and J are TRBV11-3 and TRBJ1-1; no firm D call. V lost 3 bases to trimming and J lost 3 bases, with 17 bases between them. Germline CDR1 SGHNT, CDR2 YENEEA. The CDR3 spans 16 residues. CDR3 sequence (DNA): TGTGCCAGCAGCTTGATGACAAGACGGAGGGACACTGAAGCTTTCTTT. Translated: CASSLMTRRRDTEAFF.

This chain joins TRBV4-1 and TRBJ2-6; D gene ambiguous. The CDR3 is made up of 15 amino acids. Deletions cut 3 bases from V and 1 base from J, with 7 bases between. Germline V gene lookup returns CDR1 MGHRA and CDR2 YSYEKL. The CDR3 reads CASSHPPSGANVLTF. As DNA, the CDR3 is TGCGCCAGCAGCCACCCCCCGTCTGGGGCCAACGTCCTGACTTTC.

V usage is TRBV7-6 and J usage is TRBJ2-6, with 9 bases lining up with TRBD1. The trim removed 5 bases at V and 1 base at J, leaving 12 bases unmatched. Germline V gene lookup returns CDR1 SGHVS and CDR2 FNYEAQ. The length of the CDR3 is 19 residues. DNA for the CDR3: TGTGCCAGCAGCCTACTACCCCGACAGGGGGGATCTGGGGCCAACGTCCTGACTTTC. Its protein is CASSLLPRQGGSGANVLTF.

V gene TRBV7-3 combines with J gene TRBJ2-3; perhaps D is TRBD1 or TRBD2 (6 bases each). The CDR3 length is 19 residues. Germline-derived CDR1 and CDR2 are SGHTA and FQGTGA. V dropped 5 bases and J dropped 6 bases, with 30 bases sitting between them. CDR3 sequence (DNA): TGTGCCAGCAGCCCTTTAAGGGGGGACCAACGACCACAGATGGATACGCAGTATTTT. It encodes CASSPLRGDQRPQMDTQYF.

The chain is built from TRBV28 and TRBJ2-3; perhaps TRBD1 as D (5 bases). CDR3 size: 18 residues. Trimming stripped 6 bases from V and 0 bases from J, with 22 bases between. Per the germline V gene, CDR1 is MDHEN and CDR2 is SYDVKM. The CDR3 region is CASRLRPTAPGSTDTQYF. DNA of the CDR3: TGTGCCAGCAGACTAAGGCCGACAGCGCCTGGTAGCACAGATACGCAGTATTTT.

The chain has TRBV14 and TRBJ2-1, with 16 bases lining up with TRBD2. J was trimmed by 4 bases and V by 2 bases; bases with no gene match: 2. This CDR3 is 17 amino acids long. Germline-derived CDR1 and CDR2 are SGHDN and FVKESK. CDR3 DNA: TGTGCCAGCAGCCAAATGGGACTAGCGGGAGGGTACAATGAGCAGTTCTTC. Protein sequence: CASSQMGLAGGYNEQFF. The entire variable domain, with the rest obtained from reference TRBV14 and TRBJ2-1, is as follows: EAGVTQFPSHSVIEKGQTVTLRCDPISGHDNLYWYRRVMGKEIKFLLHFVKESKQDESGMPNNRFLAERTGGTYSTLKVQPAELEDSGVYFCASSQMGLAGGYNEQFFGPGTRLTVL.

The rearrangement links TRBV6-1 to TRBJ1-5; TRBD1 might be the D (5 bases). This CDR3 contains 15 residues. V dropped 5 bases and J dropped 6 bases, with 17 bases sitting between them. Germline V gene data show CDR1 as MNHNS and CDR2 as SASEGT. Written as DNA, the CDR3 is TGTGCCAGCAGTAAAGGACCGTCCCAGGGTCAGCCCCAGCATTTT. Protein sequence: CASSKGPSQGQPQHF.

The chain has TRBV7-2 and TRBJ1-2; no firm D call. V gave up 5 bases and J gave up 5 bases, with 15 bases separating them. Germline CDR1 reads SGHTA; CDR2 reads FQGNSA. This CDR3 has 14 amino acids. Here the CDR3 DNA reads TGTGCCAGCAGCCAAGCGGGGAGCTTTTATGGCTACACCTTC. Translated: CASSQAGSFYGYTF.

The genes are TRBV2 and TRBJ1-5; TRBD1 aligns across 8 bases. Trimming cost V 6 bases and J 4 bases; bases outside gene matches: 8. CDR1 is SNHLY and CDR2 is FYNNEI in the germline V gene. This CDR3 contains 15 residues. The CDR3 loop reads CASSPGQGWNQPQHF. The CDR3 DNA reads TGTGCCAGCAGCCCCGGACAGGGATGGAATCAGCCCCAGCATTTT.

The chain carries TRBV18 and TRBJ1-2, with D possibly TRBD1 on 6 matching bases. From germline, CDR1 is KGHSH and CDR2 LQKENI. The V end was cut by 3 bases, the J end by 3 bases, with 11 bases between. This CDR3 spans 14 amino acids. The CDR3, as DNA: TGTGCCAGCTCACCTCCCGCAGGGGACTATGGCTACACCTTC. It specifies CASSPPAGDYGYTF.